There are a few counts of the clone carrying this T cell receptor beta chain. The antigen remains undetermined. The sample originates from a study of PD-1 blockade in classical Hodgkin lymphoma. Notes on the study in general: Sources of repertoire differences remain undefined, possibly disease activity or prior therapy.

The CDR3 is 14 residues long. V was clipped by 9 bases and J by 5 bases, with 20 bases between them. Germline CDR1 and CDR2: MNHNS and SASEGT. Described time point: newly diagnosed, previously untreated cHL patient sample. The CD4+ T cells used were purified from thawed PBMCs through magnetic negative selection. Sequencing was performed with immunoSEQ multiplex PCR; in TCRdb, only in-frame clones are kept and a portion is missing. The repertoire holds about 20,000 clones, approximately 83% seen once, with more than 0.9% in the top ten. The sample was CD4+ T cells from blood. The receptor was derived from a human donor with classical Hodgkin lymphoma. This sequence joins TRBV6-1 and TRBJ2-7; D remains ambiguous. CDR3 region: CASETGKTRNEQYF. In DNA form, the CDR3 reads TGTGCCAGTGAAACCGGAAAAACGAGGAACGAGCAGTACTTC.